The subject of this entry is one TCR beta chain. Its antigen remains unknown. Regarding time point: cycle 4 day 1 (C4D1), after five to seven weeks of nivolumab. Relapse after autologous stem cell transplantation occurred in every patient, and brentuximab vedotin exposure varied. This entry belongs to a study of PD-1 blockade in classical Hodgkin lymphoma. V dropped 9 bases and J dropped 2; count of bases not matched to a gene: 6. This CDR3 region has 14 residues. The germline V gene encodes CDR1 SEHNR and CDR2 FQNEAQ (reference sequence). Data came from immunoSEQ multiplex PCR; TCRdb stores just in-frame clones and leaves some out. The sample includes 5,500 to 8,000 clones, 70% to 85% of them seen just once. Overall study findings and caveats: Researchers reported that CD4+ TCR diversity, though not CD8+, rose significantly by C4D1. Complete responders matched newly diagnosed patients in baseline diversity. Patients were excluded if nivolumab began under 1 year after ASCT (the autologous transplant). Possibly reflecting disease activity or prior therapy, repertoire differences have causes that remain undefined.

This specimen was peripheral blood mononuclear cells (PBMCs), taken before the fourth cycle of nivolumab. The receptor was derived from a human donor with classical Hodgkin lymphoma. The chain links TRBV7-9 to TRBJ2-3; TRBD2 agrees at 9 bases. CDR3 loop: CARSTSGNTDTQYF. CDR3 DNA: TGTGCCAGGTCGACTAGCGGCAACACAGATACGCAGTATTTT.